This TCR beta chain is drawn from a study of blood T cell repertoires in COVID-19. The germline CDR1 and CDR2 sequences are SGHKS and YYEKEE (reference sequence). The V and J ends lost 0 bases and 6 bases respectively, with 10 bases between them. The CDR3 is 13 amino acids. Authors' methods: The assay estimated nucleated cells by amplifying reference gene primers. Sequenced by immunoSEQ multiplex PCR; TCRdb stores in-frame clones only, minus some. V, J and clone size are taken as reported in that table, and D and trimming were inferred from the DNA itself. The profile shows about 270,000 clones, 85% of them singletons.

The receptor comes from a human donor in a cohort sampled during active COVID-19. Input material: peripheral blood. V usage is TRBV5-5 and J usage is TRBJ2-7, with a weak D call TRBD1 (5 bases). The CDR3 DNA reads TGTGCCAGCAGCTTGGATTTGGGGCGCGAGCAGTACTTC. This gives the protein CASSLDLGREQYF.